The rows below give T cell receptor beta chains drawn from one sample of a study of OX40 agonist ivuxolimab in advanced cancers. Some clones are missing from TCRdb's copy, which holds only in-frame ones; the method was immunoSEQ multiplex PCR. Of 77,000 or so clones detected, about 93% appear once; the ten largest clones hold roughly 20%. This sample comprised CD4+ or CD8+ T cells sorted from blood, obtained in a trial of the OX40 agonist ivuxolimab. Receptors originate from an adult with an advanced solid tumor such as melanoma, head and neck, liver or kidney cancer. Each CDR3 is given with its conserved first and last residue. The D gene is left open where the match is weak. Clone size appears in some rows only: once, few, many, or a class for an expanded clone.

abundance: -
j_gene: TRBJ2-1
d_gene: -
v_gene: TRBV5-1
CDR3aa: CASSVTGTPPTSEQFF
CDR3nt: TGCGCCAGCAGCGTGACCGGGACACCGCCGACCAGTGAGCAGTTCTTC

abundance: -
j_gene: TRBJ2-3
d_gene: TRBD2
v_gene: TRBV11-3
CDR3aa: CASGNSGSPTDTQYF
CDR3nt: TGTGCCAGCGGGAATAGCGGGAGTCCCACAGATACGCAGTATTTT

abundance: -
j_gene: TRBJ2-6
d_gene: TRBD1
v_gene: TRBV29-1
CDR3aa: CSVGDRGREGANVLTF
CDR3nt: TGCAGCGTTGGCGACAGGGGGCGCGAAGGGGCCAACGTCCTGACTTTC

abundance: -
j_gene: TRBJ2-7
d_gene: -
v_gene: TRBV15
CDR3aa: CATSRDLGTSYEQYF
CDR3nt: TGTGCCACCAGCAGAGACCTGGGGACTTCCTACGAGCAGTACTTC

abundance: -
j_gene: TRBJ2-2
d_gene: -
v_gene: TRBV9
CDR3aa: CASSETSGELFF
CDR3nt: TGTGCCAGCAGTGAGACATCCGGGGAGCTGTTTTTT

abundance: -
j_gene: TRBJ2-1
d_gene: -
v_gene: TRBV5-1
CDR3aa: CASSSALNIEQFF
CDR3nt: TGCGCCAGCAGCTCCGCCCTCAATATAGAGCAGTTCTTC

abundance: -
j_gene: TRBJ2-1
d_gene: -
v_gene: TRBV7-9
CDR3aa: CAIQGLAYNEQFF
CDR3nt: TGTGCCATCCAGGGACTGGCCTACAATGAGCAGTTCTTC

abundance: -
j_gene: TRBJ2-4
d_gene: -
v_gene: TRBV28
CDR3aa: CASSFFLSAKNIQYF
CDR3nt: TGTGCCAGCAGTTTCTTTTTGTCGGCCAAAAACATTCAGTACTTC

abundance: -
j_gene: TRBJ2-2
d_gene: TRBD2
v_gene: TRBV29-1
CDR3aa: CSVLGLAGTTGELFF
CDR3nt: TGCAGCGTCCTTGGACTAGCGGGAACCACCGGGGAGCTGTTTTTT

abundance: -
j_gene: TRBJ1-4
d_gene: -
v_gene: TRBV2
CDR3aa: CASSEWGEDEKLFF
CDR3nt: TGTGCCAGCAGTGAATGGGGGGAAGATGAAAAACTGTTTTTT

abundance: -
j_gene: TRBJ2-7
d_gene: -
v_gene: TRBV29-1
CDR3aa: CSVEAGDYEQYF
CDR3nt: TGCAGCGTTGAAGCGGGAGATTACGAGCAGTACTTC

abundance: -
j_gene: TRBJ2-7
d_gene: -
v_gene: TRBV27
CDR3aa: CASSGDLYEQYF
CDR3nt: TGTGCCAGCAGTGGGGACCTCTACGAGCAGTACTTC

abundance: -
j_gene: TRBJ2-1
d_gene: -
v_gene: TRBV2
CDR3aa: CARGGGNEQFF
CDR3nt: TGTGCCAGAGGGGGGGGGAATGAGCAGTTCTTC

abundance: -
j_gene: TRBJ2-3
d_gene: TRBD1
v_gene: TRBV9
CDR3aa: CASRRGDRVTDTQYF
CDR3nt: TGTGCCAGCAGGAGGGGGGACAGGGTCACAGATACGCAGTATTTT

abundance: -
j_gene: TRBJ2-2
d_gene: -
v_gene: TRBV11-1
CDR3aa: CASSLWGTGELFF
CDR3nt: TGTGCCAGCAGCCTTTGGGGGACCGGGGAGCTGTTTTTT

abundance: -
j_gene: TRBJ1-1
d_gene: -
v_gene: TRBV27
CDR3aa: CASSLTRGFNEAFF
CDR3nt: TGTGCCAGCAGTTTAACCAGGGGTTTCAATGAAGCTTTCTTT

abundance: -
j_gene: TRBJ1-2
d_gene: -
v_gene: TRBV7-6
CDR3aa: CASSSGPYGYTF
CDR3nt: TGTGCCAGCAGCAGTGGGCCTTATGGCTACACCTTC

abundance: -
j_gene: TRBJ2-7
d_gene: -
v_gene: TRBV7-2
CDR3aa: CASSLVAEHFYEQYF
CDR3nt: TGTGCCAGCAGCTTGGTCGCGGAACACTTCTACGAGCAGTACTTC

abundance: -
j_gene: TRBJ2-3
d_gene: TRBD2
v_gene: TRBV30
CDR3aa: CACTHGTRRDTQYF
CDR3nt: TGTGCCTGTACCCACGGGACTAGACGCGATACGCAGTATTTT

abundance: -
j_gene: TRBJ1-3
d_gene: TRBD1
v_gene: TRBV2
CDR3aa: CASRETGQAGNTIYF
CDR3nt: TGTGCCAGCAGGGAGACAGGACAGGCTGGAAACACCATATATTTT

abundance: -
j_gene: TRBJ2-5
d_gene: -
v_gene: TRBV11-2
CDR3aa: CASSLAGDQYF
CDR3nt: TGTGCCAGCAGCTTAGCGGGGGACCAGTACTTC

abundance: few
j_gene: TRBJ1-1
d_gene: -
v_gene: TRBV19
CDR3aa: CASSISDSYTEAFF
CDR3nt: TGTGCCAGTAGTATCTCCGACAGCTACACTGAAGCTTTCTTT

abundance: once
j_gene: TRBJ2-5
d_gene: -
v_gene: TRBV6-1
CDR3aa: CASSEFDVQETQYF
CDR3nt: TGTGCCAGCAGTGAATTTGACGTTCAAGAGACCCAGTACTTC

abundance: -
j_gene: TRBJ1-3
d_gene: TRBD1
v_gene: TRBV2
CDR3aa: CASDRGPGNTIYF
CDR3nt: TGTGCCAGCGACAGGGGACCTGGAAACACCATATATTTT

abundance: -
j_gene: TRBJ2-7
d_gene: -
v_gene: TRBV27
CDR3aa: CASSYGGAGGYYEQYF
CDR3nt: TGTGCCAGCAGTTACGGGGGGGCAGGGGGGTACTACGAGCAGTACTTC

abundance: once
j_gene: TRBJ2-7
d_gene: -
v_gene: TRBV19
CDR3aa: CASLGNGGQYF
CDR3nt: TGTGCCAGTCTGGGAAATGGGGGGCAGTACTTC

abundance: -
j_gene: TRBJ1-4
d_gene: -
v_gene: TRBV7-8
CDR3aa: CASSPHSTNEKLFF
CDR3nt: TGTGCCAGCAGCCCCCACTCAACTAATGAAAAACTGTTTTTT

abundance: -
j_gene: TRBJ2-7
d_gene: -
v_gene: TRBV6-5
CDR3aa: CASAAAWGYEQYF
CDR3nt: TGTGCCAGCGCAGCCGCCTGGGGTTACGAGCAGTACTTC

abundance: -
j_gene: TRBJ1-1
d_gene: -
v_gene: TRBV27
CDR3aa: CASSRRKNTEAFF
CDR3nt: TGTGCCAGCAGTCGCCGGAAGAACACTGAAGCTTTCTTT

abundance: -
j_gene: TRBJ1-5
d_gene: TRBD1
v_gene: TRBV7-9
CDR3aa: CASSFTGARQPQHF
CDR3nt: TGTGCCAGCAGCTTCACAGGGGCTCGGCAGCCCCAGCATTTT

abundance: -
j_gene: TRBJ1-6
d_gene: -
v_gene: TRBV5-6
CDR3aa: CASSLAGFEAPLHF
CDR3nt: TGTGCCAGCAGCTTGGCAGGGTTTGAGGCCCCCCTCCACTTT

abundance: -
j_gene: TRBJ2-7
d_gene: TRBD1
v_gene: TRBV6-5
CDR3aa: CASSTGTGLNEQYF
CDR3nt: TGTGCCAGCAGCACCGGGACAGGCCTAAACGAGCAGTACTTC

abundance: once
j_gene: TRBJ2-1
d_gene: TRBD2
v_gene: TRBV29-1
CDR3aa: CSAHGLAAYNEQFF
CDR3nt: TGCAGCGCCCACGGACTAGCGGCCTACAATGAGCAGTTCTTC

abundance: -
j_gene: TRBJ1-1
d_gene: -
v_gene: TRBV4-3
CDR3aa: CASSPGTGTAFF
CDR3nt: TGCGCCAGCAGCCCAGGGACGGGAACGGCTTTCTTT

abundance: -
j_gene: TRBJ1-1
d_gene: TRBD1
v_gene: TRBV4-1
CDR3aa: CASSQVTGGHTEAFF
CDR3nt: TGCGCCAGCAGCCAAGTGACAGGGGGCCACACTGAAGCTTTCTTT

abundance: -
j_gene: TRBJ2-3
d_gene: TRBD2
v_gene: TRBV28
CDR3aa: CASGRLAPQGPDTQYF
CDR3nt: TGTGCCAGCGGACGACTAGCGCCCCAGGGGCCAGATACGCAGTATTTT

abundance: once
j_gene: TRBJ1-5
d_gene: -
v_gene: TRBV7-9
CDR3aa: CASSPGENQPQHF
CDR3nt: TGTGCCAGCAGCCCTGGGGAGAATCAGCCCCAGCATTTT

abundance: once
j_gene: TRBJ2-3
d_gene: -
v_gene: TRBV4-1
CDR3aa: CASSYGADTQYF
CDR3nt: TGCGCCAGCAGCTATGGAGCAGATACGCAGTATTTT

abundance: once
j_gene: TRBJ2-1
d_gene: TRBD2
v_gene: TRBV4-3
CDR3aa: CASSQDPETSGGGEQFF
CDR3nt: TGCGCCAGCAGCCAAGATCCCGAAACTAGCGGGGGGGGCGAGCAGTTCTTC

abundance: few
j_gene: TRBJ1-5
d_gene: -
v_gene: TRBV2
CDR3aa: CASSRGTGNQPQHF
CDR3nt: TGTGCCAGCAGTCGGGGGACGGGGAATCAGCCCCAGCATTTT

abundance: -
j_gene: TRBJ2-7
d_gene: TRBD1
v_gene: TRBV5-6
CDR3aa: CASREGQGASYEQYF
CDR3nt: TGTGCCAGCAGGGAAGGACAGGGGGCTTCCTACGAGCAGTACTTC

abundance: -
j_gene: TRBJ1-5
d_gene: -
v_gene: TRBV5-1
CDR3aa: CASSLASNQPQHF
CDR3nt: TGCGCCAGCAGCTTGGCCAGCAATCAGCCCCAGCATTTT

abundance: -
j_gene: TRBJ2-7
d_gene: -
v_gene: TRBV7-9
CDR3aa: CASSSGGRPYEQYF
CDR3nt: TGTGCCAGCAGCTCTGGGGGACGGCCCTACGAGCAGTACTTC

abundance: once
j_gene: TRBJ2-5
d_gene: TRBD1
v_gene: TRBV6-5
CDR3aa: CASSTGQGRETQYF
CDR3nt: TGTGCCAGCAGCACGGGACAGGGAAGAGAGACCCAGTACTTC

abundance: once
j_gene: TRBJ2-7
d_gene: -
v_gene: TRBV6-1
CDR3aa: CASSEPPGRNPREQYF
CDR3nt: TGTGCCAGCAGTGAACCCCCGGGACGGAATCCTCGCGAGCAGTACTTC

abundance: once
j_gene: TRBJ2-4
d_gene: -
v_gene: TRBV5-1
CDR3aa: CASSAPGEGLAKNIQYF
CDR3nt: TGCGCCAGCAGCGCTCCAGGGGAGGGTCTAGCCAAAAACATTCAGTACTTC

abundance: once
j_gene: TRBJ2-3
d_gene: TRBD2
v_gene: TRBV5-1
CDR3aa: CASSPGLAYGPDTQYF
CDR3nt: TGCGCCAGCAGCCCTGGACTAGCCTACGGCCCGGATACGCAGTATTTT

abundance: few
j_gene: TRBJ1-6
d_gene: -
v_gene: TRBV6-5
CDR3aa: CASSYSAGGQALHF
CDR3nt: TGTGCCAGCAGTTACTCTGCGGGGGGTCAGGCCCTCCACTTT

abundance: once
j_gene: TRBJ2-3
d_gene: TRBD2
v_gene: TRBV7-9
CDR3aa: CASSATSGGALVADTQYF
CDR3nt: TGTGCCAGCAGCGCCACTAGCGGGGGGGCGCTAGTGGCAGATACGCAGTATTTT

abundance: once
j_gene: TRBJ2-7
d_gene: -
v_gene: TRBV6-5
CDR3aa: CASSYGRGDDEQYF
CDR3nt: TGTGCCAGCAGTTACGGGCGGGGCGACGACGAGCAGTACTTC

abundance: -
j_gene: TRBJ1-3
d_gene: -
v_gene: TRBV2
CDR3aa: CASSEEGYSGNTIYF
CDR3nt: TGTGCCAGCAGTGAAGAGGGGTACTCTGGAAACACCATATATTTT

abundance: -
j_gene: TRBJ1-4
d_gene: -
v_gene: TRBV5-1
CDR3aa: CASSLEPTGPNEKLFF
CDR3nt: TGCGCCAGCAGCTTGGAACCTACAGGACCTAATGAAAAACTGTTTTTT